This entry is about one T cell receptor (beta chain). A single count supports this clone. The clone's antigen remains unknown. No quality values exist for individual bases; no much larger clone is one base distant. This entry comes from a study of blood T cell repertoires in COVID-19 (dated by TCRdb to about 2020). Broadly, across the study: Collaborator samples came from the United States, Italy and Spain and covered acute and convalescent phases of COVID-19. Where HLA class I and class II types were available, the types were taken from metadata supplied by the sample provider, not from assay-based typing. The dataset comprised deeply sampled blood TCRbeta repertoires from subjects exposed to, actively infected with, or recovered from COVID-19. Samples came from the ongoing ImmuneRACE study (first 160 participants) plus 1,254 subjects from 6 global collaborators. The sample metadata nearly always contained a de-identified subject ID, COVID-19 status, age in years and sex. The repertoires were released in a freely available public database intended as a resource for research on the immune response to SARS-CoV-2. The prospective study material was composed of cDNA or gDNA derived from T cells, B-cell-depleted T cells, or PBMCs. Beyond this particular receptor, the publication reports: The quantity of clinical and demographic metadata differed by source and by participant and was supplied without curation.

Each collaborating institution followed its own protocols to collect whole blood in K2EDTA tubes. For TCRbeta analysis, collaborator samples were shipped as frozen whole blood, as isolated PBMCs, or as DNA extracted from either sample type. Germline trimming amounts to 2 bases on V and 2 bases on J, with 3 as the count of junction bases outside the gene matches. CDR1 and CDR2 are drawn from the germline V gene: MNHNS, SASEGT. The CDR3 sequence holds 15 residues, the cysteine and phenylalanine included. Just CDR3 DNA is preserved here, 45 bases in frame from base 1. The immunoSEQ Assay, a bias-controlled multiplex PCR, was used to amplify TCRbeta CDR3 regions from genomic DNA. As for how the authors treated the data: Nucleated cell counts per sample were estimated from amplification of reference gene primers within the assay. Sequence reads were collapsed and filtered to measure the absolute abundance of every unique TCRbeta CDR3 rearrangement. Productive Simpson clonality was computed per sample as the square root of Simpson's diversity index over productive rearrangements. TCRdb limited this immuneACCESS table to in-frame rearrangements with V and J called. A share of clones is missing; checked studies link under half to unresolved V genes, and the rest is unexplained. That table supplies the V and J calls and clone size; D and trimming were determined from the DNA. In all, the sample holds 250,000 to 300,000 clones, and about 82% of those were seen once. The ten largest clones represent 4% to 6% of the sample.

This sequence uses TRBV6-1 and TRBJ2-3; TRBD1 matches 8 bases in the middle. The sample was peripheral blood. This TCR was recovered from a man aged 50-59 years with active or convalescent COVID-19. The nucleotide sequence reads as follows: TGTGCCAGCAGTGAATCAGGGGGCTTCACAGATACGCAGTATTTT. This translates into CASSESGGFTDTQYF.